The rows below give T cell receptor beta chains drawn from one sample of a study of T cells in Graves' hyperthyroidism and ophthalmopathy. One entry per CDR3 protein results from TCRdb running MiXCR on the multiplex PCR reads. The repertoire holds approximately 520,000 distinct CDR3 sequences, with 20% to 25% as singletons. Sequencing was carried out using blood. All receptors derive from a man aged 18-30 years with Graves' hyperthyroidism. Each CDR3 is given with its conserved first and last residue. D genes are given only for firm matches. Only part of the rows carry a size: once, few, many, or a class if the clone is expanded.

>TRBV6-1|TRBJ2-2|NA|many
CASSPVGAGELFF
TGTGCCAGCAGTCCCGTTGGCGCCGGGGAGCTGTTTTTT
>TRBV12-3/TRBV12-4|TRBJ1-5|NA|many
CASSFAGLHQPQHF
TGTGCCAGCAGTTTCGCGGGGTTACATCAGCCCCAGCATTTT
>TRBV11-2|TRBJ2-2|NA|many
CASSLKAGLGTGELFF
TGTGCCAGCAGCTTAAAGGCGGGGCTGGGCACCGGGGAGCTGTTTTTT
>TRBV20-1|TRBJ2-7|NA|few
CSAKGRGGTSYEQYF
TGCAGTGCTAAGGGGCGAGGGGGGACATCCTACGAGCAGTACTTC
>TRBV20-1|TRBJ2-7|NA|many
CSAKEGQTYEQYF
TGCAGTGCTAAGGAAGGACAAACCTACGAGCAGTACTTC
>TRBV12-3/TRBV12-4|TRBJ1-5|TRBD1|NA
CASSFGTVNNQPQHF
TGTGCCAGCAGTTTTGGGACAGTCAACAATCAGCCCCAGCATTTT
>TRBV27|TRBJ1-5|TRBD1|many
CASSSAGTASNQPQHF
TGTGCCAGCAGTTCGGCCGGGACAGCTAGCAATCAGCCCCAGCATTTT
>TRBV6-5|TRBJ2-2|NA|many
CASSPRKALFGELFF
TGTGCCAGCAGTCCTCGAAAGGCCCTTTTTGGGGAGCTGTTTTTT
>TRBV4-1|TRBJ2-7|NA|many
CASSIADRSPYEQYF
TGCGCCAGCAGCATAGCGGACAGATCCCCTTACGAGCAGTACTTC
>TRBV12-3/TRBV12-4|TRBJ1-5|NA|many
CAKDQDQPQHF
TGTGCCAAGGACCAAGATCAGCCCCAGCATTTT
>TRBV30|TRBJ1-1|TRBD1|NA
CARSGQGRKAFF
TGTGCCCGGAGCGGACAGGGCCGTAAAGCTTTCTTT
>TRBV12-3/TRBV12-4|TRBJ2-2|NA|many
CASSGTFQMNTGELFF
TGTGCCAGCAGCGGGACTTTCCAAATGAACACCGGGGAGCTGTTTTTT
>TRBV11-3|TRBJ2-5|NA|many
CASSLDFQETQYF
TGTGCCAGCAGCTTAGACTTCCAAGAGACCCAGTACTTC
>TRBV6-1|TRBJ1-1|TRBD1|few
CASSEYPRTGMNTEAFF
TGTGCCAGCAGTGAATACCCCAGGACAGGGATGAACACTGAAGCTTTCTTT
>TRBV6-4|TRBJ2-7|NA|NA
CASIQRADYEQYF
TGTGCCAGCATCCAGCGGGCCGACTACGAGCAGTACTTC
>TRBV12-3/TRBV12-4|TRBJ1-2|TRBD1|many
CASSDPGQGKLGYTF
TGTGCCAGCAGTGATCCGGGACAGGGGAAGCTTGGCTACACCTTC
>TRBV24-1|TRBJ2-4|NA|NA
CSTSDLVAKNIKYF
TGTTCCACCAGTGATTTGGTAGCCAAAAACATTAAGTACTTC
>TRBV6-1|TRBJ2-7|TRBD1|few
CASSGQGDFQGEQYF
TGTGCCAGCAGCGGACAGGGCGATTTTCAGGGCGAGCAGTACTTC
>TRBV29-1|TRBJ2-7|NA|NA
CSVILAPSYEQYF
TGCAGCGTTATATTAGCCCCCAGCTACGAGCAGTACTTC
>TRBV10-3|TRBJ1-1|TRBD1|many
CAISESRTGGTEAFF
TGTGCCATCAGTGAGTCGAGGACAGGGGGCACTGAAGCTTTCTTT
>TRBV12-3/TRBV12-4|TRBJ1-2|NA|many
CASSPATGPNYGYTF
TGTGCCAGCAGTCCCGCCACAGGGCCTAACTATGGCTACACCTTC
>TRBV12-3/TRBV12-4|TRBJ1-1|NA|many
CASSLPLLNTEAFF
TGTGCCAGCAGTTTACCGCTTCTGAACACTGAAGCTTTCTTT
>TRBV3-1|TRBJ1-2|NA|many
CASSQGGAAPLGYTF
TGTGCCAGCAGCCAGGGGGGCGCAGCGCCCCTTGGCTACACCTTC
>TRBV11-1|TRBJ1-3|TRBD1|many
CASSLARDSYSGNTIYF
TGTGCCAGCAGCTTAGCGCGGGACAGCTACTCTGGAAACACCATATATTTT
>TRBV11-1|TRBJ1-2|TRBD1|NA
CASSPWTGPSERRGYTF
TGTGCCAGCAGCCCATGGACAGGGCCCTCGGAGAGGAGAGGCTACACCTTC
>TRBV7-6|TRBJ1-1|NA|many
CASSLEGQITEAFF
TGTGCCAGCAGCTTGGAAGGTCAGATCACTGAAGCTTTCTTT
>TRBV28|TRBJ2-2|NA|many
CASSLRPGELFF
TGTGCCAGCAGTTTACGTCCGGGGGAGCTGTTTTTT
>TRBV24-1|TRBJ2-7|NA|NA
CATSMKSRDYEQYF
TGTGCCACCAGTATGAAATCAAGAGACTACGAGCAGTACTTC
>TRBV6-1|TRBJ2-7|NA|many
CASSDPTPRAEQYF
TGTGCCAGCAGTGACCCGACCCCCCGAGCGGAGCAGTACTTC
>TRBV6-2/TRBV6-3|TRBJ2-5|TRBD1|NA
CASSWTGWDQETQYF
TGTGCCAGCAGTTGGACAGGATGGGACCAAGAGACCCAGTACTTC
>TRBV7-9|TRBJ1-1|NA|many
CANDSRDLMNTEAFF
TGTGCCAACGACAGCCGCGACCTCATGAACACTGAAGCTTTCTTT
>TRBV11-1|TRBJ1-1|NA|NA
CASSFSRYHSMNTEAFF
TGTGCCAGCAGCTTTTCCAGGTATCACAGTATGAACACTGAAGCTTTCTTT
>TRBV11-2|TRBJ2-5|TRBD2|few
CASSPAGVGETQYF
TGTGCCAGCAGCCCAGCGGGGGTGGGAGAGACCCAGTACTTC
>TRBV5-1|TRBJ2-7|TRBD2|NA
CASSLALSGTTYEQYF
TGCGCCAGCAGCTTGGCGCTTTCCGGGACTACCTACGAGCAGTACTTC
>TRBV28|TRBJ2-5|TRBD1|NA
CATQSGDRGLGETQYF
TGTGCTACGCAGAGTGGGGACAGGGGGCTCGGGGAGACCCAGTACTTC
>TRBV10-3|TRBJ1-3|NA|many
CAIGQDRNTIYF
TGTGCCATCGGGCAGGACCGAAACACCATATATTTT
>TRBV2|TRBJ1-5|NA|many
CASSVRGSRARYNDQPQHF
TGTGCCAGCAGTGTTAGGGGGAGTCGGGCCCGATACAACGATCAGCCCCAGCATTTT
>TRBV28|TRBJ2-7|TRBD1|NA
CASSLPWDRGFYEQYF
TGTGCCAGCAGTTTACCCTGGGACAGGGGATTCTACGAGCAGTACTTC
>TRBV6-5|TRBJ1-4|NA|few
CASSYLSGDEKLFF
TGTGCCAGCAGTTACCTCTCAGGAGATGAAAAACTGTTTTTT
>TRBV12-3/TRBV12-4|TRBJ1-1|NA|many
CATQRDTEAFF
TGTGCCACCCAGCGGGACACTGAAGCTTTCTTT
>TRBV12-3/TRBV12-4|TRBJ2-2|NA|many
CASSADSHGELFF
TGTGCCAGCAGTGCGGACAGCCACGGGGAGCTGTTTTTT
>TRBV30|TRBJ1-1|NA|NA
CAWRLDSSLEAFF
TGTGCCTGGCGCCTGGACAGTAGCCTTGAAGCTTTCTTT
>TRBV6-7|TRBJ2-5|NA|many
CASRARGTKETQYF
TGTGCCAGCAGAGCCCGGGGGACCAAAGAGACCCAGTACTTC
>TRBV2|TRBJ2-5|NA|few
CASRGEGQETQYF
TGTGCCAGCAGGGGCGAGGGGCAAGAGACCCAGTACTTC
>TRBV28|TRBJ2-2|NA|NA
CASSFLGGGTGELFF
TGTGCCAGCAGTTTTTTGGGAGGAGGTACCGGGGAGCTGTTTTTT
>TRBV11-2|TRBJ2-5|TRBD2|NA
CASSAGLVLETQYF
TGTGCCAGCAGCGCGGGACTAGTTCTCGAGACCCAGTACTTC
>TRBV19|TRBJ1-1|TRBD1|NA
CASSNQHYRGREAFF
TGTGCCAGTAGTAACCAACATTACAGGGGGCGTGAAGCTTTCTTT
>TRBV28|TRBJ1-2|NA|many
CASRSMGGARGYTF
TGTGCCAGCAGAAGCATGGGGGGCGCGCGGGGCTACACCTTC
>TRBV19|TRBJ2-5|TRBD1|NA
CASSIEGGETQYF
TGTGCCAGTAGTATCGAAGGGGGCGAGACCCAGTACTTC
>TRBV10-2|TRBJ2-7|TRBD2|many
CASSLRRGLAPYEQYF
TGCGCCAGCAGTTTAAGACGGGGACTAGCTCCCTACGAGCAGTACTTC
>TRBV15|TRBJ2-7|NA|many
CATSRGGGSYEQYF
TGTGCCACCAGCAGGGGAGGTGGCTCCTACGAGCAGTACTTC
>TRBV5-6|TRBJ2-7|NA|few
CASSFQGLTGEQYF
TGTGCCAGCAGCTTTCAGGGGCTCACTGGCGAGCAGTACTTC
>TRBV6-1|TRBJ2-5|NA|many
CASSEKTRGRRPAETQYF
TGTGCCAGCAGTGAAAAAACCCGCGGGCGACGGCCCGCGGAGACCCAGTACTTC